This T cell receptor beta chain was sequenced in a study of blood T cell repertoires in COVID-19. Background on the study: COVID-19 samples, acute and convalescent, were from the United States, Italy and Spain. The analysed material was cDNA or gDNA that came from T cells, B-cell-depleted T cells, or PBMCs.

V was trimmed by 2 bases and J by 0 bases, leaving 5 bases between them. Germline V gene data show CDR1 as SGHNT and CDR2 as YYREEE (reference sequence). CDR3 size: 14 residues. As originally analysed: The assay estimated nucleated cells by amplifying reference gene primers. Some clones are missing from TCRdb's copy, which holds only in-frame ones; the method was immunoSEQ multiplex PCR. That table gives V, J and clone size, and the DNA gave D and trimming. The table lists 150,000 to 180,000 clones, roughly 80% of them singletons, with 25% to 30% in the top ten. The clonotype comes from a woman in her sixties with acute or convalescent COVID-19. The J gene is TRBJ1-4, the V gene TRBV5-4; D gene unclear. Sequenced input: peripheral blood. DNA of the CDR3: TGTGCCAGCAGCTTAACTGCAACTAATGAAAAACTGTTTTTT. It specifies CASSLTATNEKLFF.